Below, 19 T cell receptor beta chains from the same sample are listed, as sequenced in a study of blood T cell repertoires in COVID-19. Clones were read by immunoSEQ multiplex PCR, and TCRdb kept only the in-frame ones, dropping some. This repertoire shows some 100,000 clones, roughly 92% found once; its top ten account for approximately 2%. Sequenced material: peripheral blood. The source is a man aged 45-65 years with active COVID-19.

The V call is TRBV5-5, the J call TRBJ2-2, with TRBD2 identical over 13 bases. With 3 bases clipped from V and 0 bases from J, the junction kept 2 bases outside the gene matches. Germline assignment: CDR1 SGHKS and CDR2 YYEKEE (reference sequence). The CDR3 consists of 17 residues. For the CDR3, the DNA is TGTGCCAGCAGCTCGGGACTAGCGGGACCGAACACCGGGGAGCTGTTTTTT. The encoded protein is CASSSGLAGPNTGELFF.

This chain connects TRBV11-2 to TRBJ2-1; no definite D call. V lost 4 bases to trimming and J lost 8 bases, with 15 bases between them. This CDR3 has 14 amino acids. CDR1 and CDR2 from the germline V gene are SGHAT and FQNNGV. The DNA for the CDR3 is TGTGCCAGCAGCTCTCCACTGGGCATAGATGAGCAGTTCTTC. Encoded protein: CASSSPLGIDEQFF.

V and J are TRBV12-5 and TRBJ2-3, with D possibly matching TRBD2 (6 bases). V lost 8 bases and J 0 bases, leaving 9 bases between the germline ends. This CDR3 comprises 13 residues. Germline V gene lookup returns CDR1 LGHNT and CDR2 FRNRAP. CDR3 protein: CASRRGSTDTQYF. Written as DNA, the CDR3 is TGTGCTAGTCGGCGGGGTAGCACAGATACGCAGTATTTT.

The gene calls are TRBV7-2 and TRBJ2-5, with 11 bases identical to TRBD2. The CDR3 has 15 amino acids. The germline V gene encodes CDR1 SGHTA and CDR2 FQGNSA. V was clipped by 6 bases and J by 5 bases; unmatched bases: 8. The CDR3 DNA reads as TGTGCCAGCAGGTTCGGACTAGCGGGCGACGAGACCCAGTACTTC. Translated: CASRFGLAGDETQYF.

In this sample, this clone turned up once. V usage is TRBV10-2 and J usage is TRBJ2-7; 7 bases fit TRBD2. The CDR3 spans 17 residues. The germline gives CDR1 WSHSY, CDR2 SAAADI. V lost 6 bases, J lost 0 bases, and 14 bases stayed unmatched. CDR3 residues: CASRTPGGGRSSYEQYF. The CDR3 nucleotides are TGCGCCAGCAGAACGCCGGGCGGGGGAAGGAGCTCCTACGAGCAGTACTTC.

The chain carries TRBV19 and TRBJ2-2, with 7 bases matching TRBD2. CDR3 length: 16 residues. The germline gives CDR1 LNHDA, CDR2 SQIVND (reference sequence). Germline trimming cut 4 bases from V and 2 bases from J; bases unmatched to any gene: 7. DNA of the CDR3: TGTGCCAGTAGTAAGAACGGGGGGTCCAACACCGGGGAGCTGTTTTTT. It is translated as CASSKNGGSNTGELFF. The entire variable domain, with the rest obtained from reference TRBV19 and TRBJ2-2, is as follows: DGGITQSPKYLFRKEGQNVTLSCEQNLNHDAMYWYRQDPGQGLRLIYYSQIVNDFQKGDIAEGYSVSREKKESFPLTVTSAQKNPTAFYLCASSKNGGSNTGELFFGEGSRLTVL.

The chain is built from TRBV9 and TRBJ1-1; weak D call: TRBD1 (5 bases). This CDR3 comprises 15 residues. Germline V gene data show CDR1 as SGDLS and CDR2 as YYNGEE. Trimming cost V 6 bases and J 5 bases, with 20 bases left between them. The CDR3 sequence: CASNHLGGSGTEAFF. The CDR3 DNA sequence: TGTGCCAGCAACCACCTTGGGGGGTCTGGGACTGAAGCTTTCTTT.

This chain connects TRBV14 to TRBJ1-3; D might be TRBD1 (5 bases). Trimming shortened V by 1 base and J by 0 bases, and 10 bases separated the two germline ends. This CDR3 contains 16 residues. From germline, CDR1 is SGHDN and CDR2 FVKESK. For the CDR3, the DNA is TGTGCCAGCAGCCAAGTCGGGGGTAGCTCTGGAAACACCATATATTTT. Its protein is CASSQVGGSSGNTIYF. Combining the CDR3 with reference TRBV14 and TRBJ1-3 gives the whole variable domain EAGVTQFPSHSVIEKGQTVTLRCDPISGHDNLYWYRRVMGKEIKFLLHFVKESKQDESGMPNNRFLAERTGGTYSTLKVQPAELEDSGVYFCASSQVGGSSGNTIYFGEGSWLTVV.

This clone was seen only a few times. V gene TRBV6-5 combines with J gene TRBJ2-2; 8 nucleotides match TRBD1. Per germline, CDR1 MNHEY and CDR2 SVGAGI. The CDR3 is 15 amino acids. V was clipped by 6 bases and J by 1 base; unmatched bases: 4. CDR3 DNA sequence: TGTGCCAGCAGCCCAGGGGGCCTGAACACCGGGGAGCTGTTTTTT. Protein: CASSPGGLNTGELFF.

In DNA form, the CDR3 reads TGTGCCAGCAGCCAAGATCTCCTAGCGGGAGCAGGTCTTAGGGAGACCCAGTACTTC. Translation: CASSQDLLAGAGLRETQYF. The chain uses TRBV14 and TRBJ2-5; TRBD2 matches at 10 bases. There are 19 residues in the CDR3. The germline V gene has CDR1 SGHDN and CDR2 FVKESK. V gave up 0 bases and J gave up 5 bases; unmatched junction bases: 15.

The CDR3 here is CATSREAGGKANYGYTF. The CDR3 DNA follows: TGTGCCACCAGCAGAGAGGCAGGGGGCAAGGCTAACTATGGCTACACCTTC. The rearrangement links TRBV15 to TRBJ1-2, with TRBD1 matching over 8 bases. J was trimmed by 0 bases and V by 0 bases; bases with no gene match: 6. The CDR3 has 17 amino acids. Germline values: CDR1 LNHNV, CDR2 YYDKDF (reference sequence).

The V gene is TRBV2, the J gene TRBJ1-4; the D gene is possibly TRBD1 (5 bases). In germline, CDR1 is SNHLY, CDR2 FYNNEI. V lost 6 bases and J 8 bases, leaving 16 bases between the germline ends. The CDR3 consists of 14 residues. The CDR3 region is CASSGNRPGEKLFF. The CDR3 bases are TGTGCCAGCAGCGGCAACAGGCCCGGGGAAAAACTGTTTTTT.

The chain links TRBV11-2 to TRBJ2-7; 7 nucleotides line up with TRBD2. V was clipped by 5 bases and J by 1 base; unmatched bases: 11. Germline V gene data show CDR1 as SGHAT and CDR2 as FQNNGV. The CDR3 extends over 16 amino acids. As DNA, the CDR3 is TGTGCCAGCAGCCTGGTTGGCGGGAGTGGTTCCTACGAGCAGTACGTC. Translating it yields CASSLVGGSGSYEQYV.

V is TRBV9 and J is TRBJ1-6; a weak D match, TRBD1 (5 bases). Looked up from germline, CDR1 is SGDLS and CDR2 is YYNGEE. The CDR3 runs 14 residues. V was clipped by 0 bases and J by 10 bases, with 11 bases between them. The CDR3 region is CASSVEGVRSPLHF. CDR3 DNA sequence: TGTGCCAGCAGCGTAGAAGGGGTCCGGTCACCCCTCCACTTT.

This clone was seen only once. J is TRBJ1-3 and V is TRBV18; D possibly corresponds to TRBD1 (5 bases). V was cut by 3 bases and J by 2 bases, with 14 bases left in between. Germline CDR1 is KGHSH and CDR2 is LQKENI. The CDR3 contains 16 residues. CDR3 loop: CASSPSVAGTGNTIYF. DNA for the CDR3: TGTGCCAGCTCACCCTCGGTTGCAGGGACTGGAAACACCATATATTTT. Drawing the rest from reference TRBV18 and TRBJ1-3, the complete variable domain is NAGVMQNPRHLVRRRGQEARLRCSPMKGHSHVYWYRQLPEEGLKFMVYLQKENIIDESGMPKERFSAEFPKEGPSILRIQQVVRGDSAAYFCASSPSVAGTGNTIYFGEGSWLTVV.

J is TRBJ2-7 and V is TRBV5-1; 13 bases match TRBD2. Unmatched junction bases numbered 12, after V lost 3 bases and J lost 6 bases. Germline V CDR1 and CDR2: SGHRS, YFSETQ. The CDR3 contains 17 residues. In nucleotides, the CDR3 is TGCGCCAGCAGCTCGACTACTAGCGGGGGGGCCGGATCCGAGCAGTACTTC. Translating it yields CASSSTTSGGAGSEQYF. Drawing the rest from reference TRBV5-1 and TRBJ2-7, the complete variable domain is KAGVTQTPRYLIKTRGQQVTLSCSPISGHRSVSWYQQTPGQGLQFLFEYFSETQRNKGNFPGRFSGRQFSNSRSEMNVSTLELGDSALYLCASSSTTSGGAGSEQYFGPGTRLTVT.

In DNA form, the CDR3 reads TGTGCCAGCAGCTTCACACCAGCGCCGTTAAACAATGAGCAGTTCTTC. Translated, it gives CASSFTPAPLNNEQFF. The V gene is TRBV7-8, the J gene TRBJ2-1; D uncertain. Germline V gives CDR1 SGHVS, CDR2 FQNEAQ. This CDR3 has 16 residues. Trimming stripped 3 bases from V and 5 bases from J, with 17 bases between.

This chain joins TRBV11-2 and TRBJ1-1; D unresolved. Looked up from germline, CDR1 is SGHAT and CDR2 is FQNNGV. This CDR3 has 13 residues. Trimming left V 8 bases short and J 4 bases short, with 14 bases between. CDR3 bases: TGTGCCAGCGGGAGGAGGTCAGGCACTGAAGCTTTCTTT. Translated, it gives CASGRRSGTEAFF. Looking up the rest from reference TRBV11-2 and TRBJ1-1 gives the full variable domain: EAGVAQSPRYKIIEKRQSVAFWCNPISGHATLYWYQQILGQGPKLLIQFQNNGVVDDSQLPKDRFSAERLKGVDSTLKIQPAKLEDSAVYLCASGRRSGTEAFFGQGTRLTVV.

The rearrangement uses TRBV7-6 and TRBJ2-2; 11 bases line up with TRBD1. The CDR3 loop spans 15 amino acids. The V and J ends lost 5 bases and 6 bases, in that order; junction bases with no gene match: 5. CDR1 SGHVS and CDR2 FNYEAQ come from the germline V gene. The CDR3 DNA reads TGTGCCAGCAGCGCGGACAGGGGGCGCGCCGGGGAGCTGTTTTTT. Protein sequence: CASSADRGRAGELFF.